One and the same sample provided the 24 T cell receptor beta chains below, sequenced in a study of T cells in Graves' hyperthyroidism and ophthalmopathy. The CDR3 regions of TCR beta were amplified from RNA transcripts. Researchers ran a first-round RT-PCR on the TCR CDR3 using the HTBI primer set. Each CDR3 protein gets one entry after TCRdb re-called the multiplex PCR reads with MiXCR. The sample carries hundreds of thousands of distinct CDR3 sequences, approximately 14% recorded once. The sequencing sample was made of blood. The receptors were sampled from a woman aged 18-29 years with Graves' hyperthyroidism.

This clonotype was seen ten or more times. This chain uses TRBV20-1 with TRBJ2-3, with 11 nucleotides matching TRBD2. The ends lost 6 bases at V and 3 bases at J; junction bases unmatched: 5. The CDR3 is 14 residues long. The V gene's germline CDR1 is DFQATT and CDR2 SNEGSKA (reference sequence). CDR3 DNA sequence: TGCAGTGCAAAACTAGCGGGAGTAACAGATACGCAGTATTTT. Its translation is CSAKLAGVTDTQYF.

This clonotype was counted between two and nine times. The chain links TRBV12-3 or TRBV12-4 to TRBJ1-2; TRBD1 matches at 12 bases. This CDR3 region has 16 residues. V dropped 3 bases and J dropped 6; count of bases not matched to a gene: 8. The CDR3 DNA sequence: TGTGCCAGCAGTTTTTCTCAGGGGACAGGGGGCAATGGCTACACCTTC. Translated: CASSFSQGTGGNGYTF.

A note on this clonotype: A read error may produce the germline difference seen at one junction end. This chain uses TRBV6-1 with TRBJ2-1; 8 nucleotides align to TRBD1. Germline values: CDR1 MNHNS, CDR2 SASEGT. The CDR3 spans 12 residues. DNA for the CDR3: TGTGCCAGCACCCTAGTTGGACAGGGCCCAGTCTTC. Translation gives CASTLVGQGPVF.

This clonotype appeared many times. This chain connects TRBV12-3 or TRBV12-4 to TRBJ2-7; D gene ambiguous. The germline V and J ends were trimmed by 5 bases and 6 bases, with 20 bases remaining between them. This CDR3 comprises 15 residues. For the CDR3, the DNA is TGTGCCAGCAGTAAACCCAGTAGGGTTGCTGGCGAGCAGTACTTC. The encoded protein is CASSKPSRVAGEQYF.

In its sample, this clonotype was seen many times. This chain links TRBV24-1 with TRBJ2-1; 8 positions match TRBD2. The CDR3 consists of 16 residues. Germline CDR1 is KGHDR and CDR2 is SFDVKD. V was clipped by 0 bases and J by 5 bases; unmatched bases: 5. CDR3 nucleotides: TGTGCCACCAGTGATTTGCGGGAGGGCCTACACAATGAGCAGTTCTTC. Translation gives CATSDLREGLHNEQFF.

The CDR3 nucleotides are TGCAGTGCTCCGGGACAGGGAGCCTACGAGCAGTACTTC. Translation: CSAPGQGAYEQYF. This sequence joins TRBV20-1 and TRBJ2-7; 9 bases are a match to TRBD1. The V segment lost 5 bases and the J segment 2 bases; nucleotides outside the gene matches: 4. The CDR3 has 13 amino acids. Germline V CDR1 and CDR2: DFQATT, SNEGSKA (reference sequence).

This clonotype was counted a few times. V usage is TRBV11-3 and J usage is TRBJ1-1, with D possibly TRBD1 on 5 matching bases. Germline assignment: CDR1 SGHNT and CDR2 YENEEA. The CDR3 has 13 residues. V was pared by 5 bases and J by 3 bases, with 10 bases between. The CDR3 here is CASSQGDDTEAFF. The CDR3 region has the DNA TGTGCCAGCAGCCAGGGAGATGACACTGAAGCTTTCTTT.

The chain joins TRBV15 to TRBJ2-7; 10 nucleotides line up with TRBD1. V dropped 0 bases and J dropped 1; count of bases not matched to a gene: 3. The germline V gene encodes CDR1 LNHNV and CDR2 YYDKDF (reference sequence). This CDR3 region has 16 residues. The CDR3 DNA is TGTGCCACCAGCAGAGACCGGGACAGGGGATCCTACGAGCAGTACTTC. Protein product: CATSRDRDRGSYEQYF. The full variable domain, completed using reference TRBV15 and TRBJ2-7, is DAMVIQNPRYQVTQFGKPVTLSCSQTLNHNVMYWYQQKSSQAPKLLFHYYDKDFNNEADTPDNFQSRRPNTSFCFLDIRSPGLGDTAMYLCATSRDRDRGSYEQYFGPGTRLTVT.

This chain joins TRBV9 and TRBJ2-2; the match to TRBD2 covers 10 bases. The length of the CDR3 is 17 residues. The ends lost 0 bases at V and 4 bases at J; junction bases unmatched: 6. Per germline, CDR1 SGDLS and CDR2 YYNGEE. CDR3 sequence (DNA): TGTGCCAGCAGCGTAGAGGCCAGCGGGAGGGCCACCGGGGAGCTGTTTTTT. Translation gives CASSVEASGRATGELFF.

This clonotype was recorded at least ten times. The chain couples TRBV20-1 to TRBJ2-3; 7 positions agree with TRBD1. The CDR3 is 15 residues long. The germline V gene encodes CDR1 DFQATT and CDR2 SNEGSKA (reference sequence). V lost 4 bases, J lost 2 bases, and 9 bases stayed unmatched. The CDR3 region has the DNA TGCAGTGCTATCAGACAGGGACAAACCACAGATACGCAGTATTTT. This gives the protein CSAIRQGQTTDTQYF.

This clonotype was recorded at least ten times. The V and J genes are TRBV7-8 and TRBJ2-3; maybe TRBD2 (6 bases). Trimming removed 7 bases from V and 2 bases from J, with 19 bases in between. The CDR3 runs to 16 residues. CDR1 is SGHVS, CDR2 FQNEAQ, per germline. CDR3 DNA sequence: TGTGCCAGCACCCTTGGACTAAGCGGAACCACAGATACGCAGTATTTT. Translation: CASTLGLSGTTDTQYF.

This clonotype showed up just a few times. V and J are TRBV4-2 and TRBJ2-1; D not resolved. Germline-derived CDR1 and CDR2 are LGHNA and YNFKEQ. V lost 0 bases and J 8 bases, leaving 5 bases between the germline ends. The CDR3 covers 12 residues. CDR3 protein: CASSQDMDEQFF. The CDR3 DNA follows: TGTGCCAGCAGCCAAGATATGGATGAGCAGTTCTTC.

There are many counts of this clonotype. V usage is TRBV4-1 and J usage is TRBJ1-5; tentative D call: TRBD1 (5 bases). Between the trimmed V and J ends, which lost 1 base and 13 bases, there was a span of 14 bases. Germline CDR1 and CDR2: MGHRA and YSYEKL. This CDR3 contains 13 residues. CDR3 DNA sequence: TGCGCCAGCAGCCAAGTTGGAGTCGGGACGCAGCATTTT. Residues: CASSQVGVGTQHF.

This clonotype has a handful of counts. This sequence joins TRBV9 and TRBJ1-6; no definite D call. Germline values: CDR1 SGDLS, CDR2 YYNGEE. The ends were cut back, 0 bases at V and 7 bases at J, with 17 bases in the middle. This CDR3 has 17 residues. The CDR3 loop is CASSVGSARRGNSPLHF. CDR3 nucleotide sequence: TGTGCCAGCAGCGTAGGTAGCGCCAGGCGAGGCAATTCACCCCTCCACTTT. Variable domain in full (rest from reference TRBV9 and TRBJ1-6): DSGVTQTPKHLITATGQRVTLRCSPRSGDLSVYWYQQSLDQGLQFLIQYYNGEERAKGNILERFSAQQFPDLHSELNLSSLELGDSALYFCASSVGSARRGNSPLHFGNGTRLTVT.

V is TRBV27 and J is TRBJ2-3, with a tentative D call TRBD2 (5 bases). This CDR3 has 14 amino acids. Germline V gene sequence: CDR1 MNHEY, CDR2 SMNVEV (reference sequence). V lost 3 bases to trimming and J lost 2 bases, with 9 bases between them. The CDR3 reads CASSFRTYTDTQYF. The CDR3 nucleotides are TGTGCCAGCAGTTTCCGGACTTACACAGATACGCAGTATTTT.

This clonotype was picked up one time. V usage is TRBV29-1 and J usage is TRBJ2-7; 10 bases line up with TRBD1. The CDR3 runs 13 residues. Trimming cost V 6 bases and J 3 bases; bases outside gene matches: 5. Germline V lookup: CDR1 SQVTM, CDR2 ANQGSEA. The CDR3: CSVIRDRGYEQYF. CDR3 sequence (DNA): TGCAGCGTGATCCGGGACAGGGGCTACGAGCAGTACTTC.

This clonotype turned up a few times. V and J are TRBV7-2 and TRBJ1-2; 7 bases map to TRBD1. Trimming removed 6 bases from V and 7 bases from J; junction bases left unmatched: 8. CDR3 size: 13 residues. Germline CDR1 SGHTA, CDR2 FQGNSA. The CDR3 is CASRDRVGGGYTF. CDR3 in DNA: TGTGCCAGCAGAGACAGGGTCGGTGGTGGCTACACCTTC.

The CDR3 reads CSVEGTGDEKLFF. Written as DNA, the CDR3 is TGCAGCGTTGAAGGGACAGGGGACGAAAAACTGTTTTTT. J is TRBJ1-4 and V is TRBV29-1; 9 bases line up with TRBD1. This CDR3 is 13 amino acids long. With 1 base clipped from V and 8 bases from J, the junction kept 2 bases outside the gene matches. From germline, CDR1 is SQVTM and CDR2 ANQGSEA.

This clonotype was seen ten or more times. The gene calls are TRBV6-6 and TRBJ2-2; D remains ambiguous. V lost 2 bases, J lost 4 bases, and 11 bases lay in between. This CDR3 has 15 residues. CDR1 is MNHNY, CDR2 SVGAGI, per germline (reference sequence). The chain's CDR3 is CASSYTRRITGELFF. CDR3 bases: TGTGCCAGCAGTTACACTCGACGGATCACCGGGGAGCTGTTTTTT.

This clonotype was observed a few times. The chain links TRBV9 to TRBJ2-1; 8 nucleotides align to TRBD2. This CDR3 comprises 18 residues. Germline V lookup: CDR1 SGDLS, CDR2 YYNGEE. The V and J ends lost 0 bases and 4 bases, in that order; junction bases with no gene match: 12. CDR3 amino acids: CASSVEPSAGVLYNEQFF. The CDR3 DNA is TGTGCCAGCAGCGTAGAGCCCTCAGCGGGAGTCCTATACAATGAGCAGTTCTTC.

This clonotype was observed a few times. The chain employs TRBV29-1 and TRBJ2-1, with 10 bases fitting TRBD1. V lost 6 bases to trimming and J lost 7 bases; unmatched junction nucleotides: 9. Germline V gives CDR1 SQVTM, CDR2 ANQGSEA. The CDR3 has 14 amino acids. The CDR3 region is CSVGRDRGLNEQFF. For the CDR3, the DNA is TGCAGCGTGGGCCGTGACAGGGGGCTTAATGAGCAGTTCTTC.

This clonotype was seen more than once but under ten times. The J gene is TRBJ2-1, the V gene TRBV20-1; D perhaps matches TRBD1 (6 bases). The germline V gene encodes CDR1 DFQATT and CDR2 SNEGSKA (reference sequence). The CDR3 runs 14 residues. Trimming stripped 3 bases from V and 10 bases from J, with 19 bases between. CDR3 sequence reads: CSASEPRGQREQFF. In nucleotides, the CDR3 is TGCAGTGCTAGTGAACCCAGGGGCCAGAGGGAGCAGTTCTTC.

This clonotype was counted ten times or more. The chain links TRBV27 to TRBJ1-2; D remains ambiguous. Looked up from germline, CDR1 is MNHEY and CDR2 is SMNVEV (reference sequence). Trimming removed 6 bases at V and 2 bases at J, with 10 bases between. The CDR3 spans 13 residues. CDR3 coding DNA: TGTGCCAGCAGCACCGTCCGGAACTATGGCTACACCTTC. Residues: CASSTVRNYGYTF.

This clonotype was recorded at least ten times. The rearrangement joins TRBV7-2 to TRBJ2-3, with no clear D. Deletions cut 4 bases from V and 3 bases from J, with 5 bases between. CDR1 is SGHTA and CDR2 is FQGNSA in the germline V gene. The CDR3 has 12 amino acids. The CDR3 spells CASSSITDTQYF. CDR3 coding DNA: TGTGCCAGCAGCTCGATTACAGATACGCAGTATTTT.